Following are 10 T cell receptor beta chains from one sample sequenced in a study of OX40 agonist ivuxolimab in advanced cancers. Libraries were prepared by immunoSEQ multiplex PCR; TCRdb keeps only in-frame clonotypes and omits some of them. There are 40,000 to 60,000 clones in the sample; around 90% occur only once, and less than 60% lies in the top ten. The sample here was CD4+ or CD8+ T cells sorted from blood, taken in a trial of the OX40 agonist ivuxolimab. The source of these receptors is an adult with an advanced solid tumor such as melanoma, head and neck, liver or kidney cancer.

The chain employs TRBV6-5 and TRBJ2-3; 7 bases map to TRBD2. Looked up from germline, CDR1 is MNHEY and CDR2 is SVGAGI. The CDR3 sequence is 15 residues long. With V trimmed by 0 bases and J by 5 bases, 5 bases remained unmatched. CDR3 in amino acids: CASSYSKTGGDTQYF. The DNA of the CDR3 is TGTGCCAGCAGTTACTCGAAGACGGGGGGAGATACGCAGTATTTT.

The rearrangement links TRBV29-1 to TRBJ2-2; 8 bases map to TRBD1. V gave up 7 bases and J gave up 0 bases; unmatched junction bases: 4. CDR3 length: 14 residues. Germline loops: CDR1 SQVTM, CDR2 ANQGSEA. In DNA, the CDR3 is TGCAGCGCTCTGACAGGGGCGAACACCGGGGAGCTGTTTTTT. It is translated as CSALTGANTGELFF.

The chain couples TRBV28 to TRBJ2-7, with TRBD1 matching over 7 bases. Looked up from germline, CDR1 is MDHEN and CDR2 is SYDVKM. Trimming took 3 bases from V and 2 from J; bases not matched to a gene: 4. The CDR3 is made up of 14 amino acids. The CDR3 sequence: CASSFRQGTYEQYF. The DNA for the CDR3 is TGTGCCAGCAGTTTTAGACAGGGTACCTACGAGCAGTACTTC.

J is TRBJ2-1 and V is TRBV2; 9 nucleotides agree with TRBD2. Germline trimming cut 4 bases from V and 10 bases from J; bases unmatched to any gene: 8. Germline CDR1 reads SNHLY; CDR2 reads FYNNEI. The length of the CDR3 is 14 residues. In nucleotides, the CDR3 is TGTGCCAGCAGTGTGGTTAGCGGGGGTCAAGAGCAGTTCTTC. As protein: CASSVVSGGQEQFF. The entire variable domain, with the rest obtained from reference TRBV2 and TRBJ2-1, is as follows: EPEVTQTPSHQVTQMGQEVILRCVPISNHLYFYWYRQILGQKVEFLVSFYNNEISEKSEIFDDQFSVERPDGSNFTLKIRSTKLEDSAMYFCASSVVSGGQEQFFGPGTRLTVL.

The CDR3 spells CSVEVGGQRPYEQYF. The CDR3 region has the DNA TGCAGCGTTGAAGTTGGGGGACAGCGACCTTACGAGCAGTACTTC. This chain connects TRBV29-1 to TRBJ2-7, with TRBD1 matching 7 bases. The CDR3 loop spans 15 amino acids. With V trimmed by 1 base and J by 4 bases, 10 bases remained unmatched. Per germline, CDR1 SQVTM and CDR2 ANQGSEA.

V and J are TRBV4-3 and TRBJ1-4, with 8 bases matching TRBD1. The V gene's germline CDR1 is LGHNA and CDR2 YSLEER. The V gene end was trimmed by 1 base and the J gene end by 6 bases; junction bases not matched to a gene: 7. CDR3 length: 16 residues. The CDR3 protein is CASSQVPRGLDEKLFF. Here the CDR3 DNA reads TGCGCCAGCAGCCAAGTGCCCAGGGGGCTGGATGAAAAACTGTTTTTT.

V is TRBV28 and J is TRBJ1-1; 9 bases agree with TRBD1. The length of the CDR3 is 15 residues. With V trimmed by 3 bases and J by 8 bases, 10 bases remained unmatched. Looked up from germline, CDR1 is MDHEN and CDR2 is SYDVKM. The DNA of the CDR3 is TGTGCCAGCAGTTTGTTACTGGGACAGGGTGCCGAAGCTTTCTTT. It codes for CASSLLLGQGAEAFF.

A note on this clone: The junction and the germline gene differ at one end; a read error may be behind it. The rearrangement links TRBV27 to TRBJ1-1, with D perhaps TRBD1 (5 bases). CDR1 is MNHEY and CDR2 is SMNVEV in the germline V gene (reference sequence). The CDR3 consists of 11 residues. The CDR3 is CASSQDTEAFF. CDR3 sequence (DNA): TGTGCCAGCAGTCAGGACACGGAAGCTTTCTTT.

The chain couples TRBV4-3 to TRBJ2-7; D is undetermined. CDR1 LGHNA and CDR2 YSLEER come from the germline V gene. This CDR3 spans 15 amino acids. Trimming took off 0 bases at V and 5 bases at J, with 14 bases between the two ends. The CDR3 nucleotides read TGCGCCAGCAGCCAAGACCCGGGCCCGCGGAACGAGCAGTACTTC. Translated: CASSQDPGPRNEQYF.

The V call is TRBV7-2, the J call TRBJ2-7; 10 positions match TRBD1. CDR1 is SGHTA and CDR2 is FQGNSA in the germline V gene. V trimming: 4 bases; J trimming: 2 bases; junction bases outside the gene matches: 8. CDR3 length: 16 amino acids. DNA of the CDR3: TGTGCCAGCAGCTCAACTGGGGACAGGGGAACCTACGAGCAGTACTTC. Translated, it gives CASSSTGDRGTYEQYF.